This TCR beta chain was identified during a study of T cell changes during pregnancy in multiple sclerosis (dated by TCRdb to about 2019). As for the study more broadly: The study examined how the T cell repertoire changed over the course of pregnancy in women with multiple sclerosis.

Comment on this clone: Its recognized antigen is unknown. There are no base qualities to consult, and no much larger clone falls within one base.

The library was produced with the immunoSEQ multiplex PCR assay. TCRdb took this table from immuneACCESS and kept in-frame rearrangements with V and J called. Such tables lack part of the clones; where checked against another copy, unresolved V genes explain under half of the gap, and the rest is unexplained. The sample table lists more than 50,000 clones, 75% to 95% of them with a count of one. The ten largest account for roughly 0.85% of the sample. Including cysteine and phenylalanine, the CDR3 has 14 amino acids. Solely the CDR3 DNA is kept, with 42 bases framed from the first base. V is pruned by 6 bases and J by 7 bases, leaving 8 bases of the junction without a gene match. From the germline V gene, CDR1 is SQVTM and CDR2 is ANQGSEA.

The source was peripheral blood, collected before pregnancy. The chain is made from TRBV29-1 and TRBJ2-7, with TRBD2 identical over 14 junction bases. The sequence was collected from a female donor with multiple sclerosis, enrolled in a pregnancy study. CDR3 region: CSVIKGLAGVEQYF. The nucleotide sequence is TGCAGCGTCATAAAGGGACTAGCGGGGGTGGAGCAGTACTTC.